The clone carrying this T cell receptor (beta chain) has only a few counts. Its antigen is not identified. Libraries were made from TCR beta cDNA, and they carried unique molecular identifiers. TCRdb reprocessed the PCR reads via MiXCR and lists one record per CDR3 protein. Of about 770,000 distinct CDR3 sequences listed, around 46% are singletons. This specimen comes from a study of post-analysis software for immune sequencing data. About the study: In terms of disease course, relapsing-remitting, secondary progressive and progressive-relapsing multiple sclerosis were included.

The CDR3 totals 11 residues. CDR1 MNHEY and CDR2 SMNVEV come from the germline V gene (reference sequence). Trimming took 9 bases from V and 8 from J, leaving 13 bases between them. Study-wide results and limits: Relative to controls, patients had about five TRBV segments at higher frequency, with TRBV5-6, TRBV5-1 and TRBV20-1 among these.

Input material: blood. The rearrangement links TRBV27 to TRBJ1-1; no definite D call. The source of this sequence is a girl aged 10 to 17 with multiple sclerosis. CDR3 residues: CARVTGGEAFF. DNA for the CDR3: TGTGCCAGGGTCACGGGTGGAGAAGCTTTCTTT.